The 3 T cell receptor beta chains below were found in one sample sequenced in a study of T cells in Graves' hyperthyroidism and ophthalmopathy. Regions amplified from RNA transcripts were the TCR beta CDR3 regions. RT-PCR in the first round (using the HTBI primer set) targeted the TCR CDR3. TCRdb itself ran the multiplex PCR reads through MiXCR, one entry per CDR3 protein. This table has 350,000 or so distinct CDR3 sequences, approximately 17% appearing once. The sequenced sample consisted of blood. The source of these receptors is a woman aged 25-40 years with Graves' hyperthyroidism that later progressed to Graves' ophthalmopathy.

This clonotype was seen a handful of times. The V call is TRBV11-2, the J call TRBJ1-1, with 9 nucleotides matching TRBD1. This CDR3 contains 17 residues. The trim removed 3 bases at V and 0 bases at J, leaving 8 bases unmatched. The germline V gene has CDR1 SGHAT and CDR2 FQNNGV. The CDR3, as DNA: TGTGCCAGCAGCTTGGTACAGGGGGCCGTTTTGAACACTGAAGCTTTCTTT. Translation: CASSLVQGAVLNTEAFF.

Many counts were recorded for this clonotype. V and J are TRBV6-5 and TRBJ2-5; D unclear. V was clipped by 2 bases and J by 2 bases, with 6 bases between them. Germline V gene sequence: CDR1 MNHEY, CDR2 SVGAGI. CDR3 length equals 13 residues. This CDR3 reads CASSYIGQETQYF. CDR3 DNA sequence: TGTGCCAGCAGTTACATCGGACAAGAGACCCAGTACTTC.

This clonotype was counted many times. The rearrangement links TRBV5-1 to TRBJ2-2; D might be TRBD2 (6 bases). The CDR3 length is 15 residues. The germline gives CDR1 SGHRS, CDR2 YFSETQ. V dropped 0 bases and J dropped 8 bases, with 14 bases sitting between them. In DNA, the CDR3 is TGCGCCAGCAGCTTGGCCGGGGGTACTTCAGGGGAGCTGTTTTTT. Protein sequence: CASSLAGGTSGELFF.